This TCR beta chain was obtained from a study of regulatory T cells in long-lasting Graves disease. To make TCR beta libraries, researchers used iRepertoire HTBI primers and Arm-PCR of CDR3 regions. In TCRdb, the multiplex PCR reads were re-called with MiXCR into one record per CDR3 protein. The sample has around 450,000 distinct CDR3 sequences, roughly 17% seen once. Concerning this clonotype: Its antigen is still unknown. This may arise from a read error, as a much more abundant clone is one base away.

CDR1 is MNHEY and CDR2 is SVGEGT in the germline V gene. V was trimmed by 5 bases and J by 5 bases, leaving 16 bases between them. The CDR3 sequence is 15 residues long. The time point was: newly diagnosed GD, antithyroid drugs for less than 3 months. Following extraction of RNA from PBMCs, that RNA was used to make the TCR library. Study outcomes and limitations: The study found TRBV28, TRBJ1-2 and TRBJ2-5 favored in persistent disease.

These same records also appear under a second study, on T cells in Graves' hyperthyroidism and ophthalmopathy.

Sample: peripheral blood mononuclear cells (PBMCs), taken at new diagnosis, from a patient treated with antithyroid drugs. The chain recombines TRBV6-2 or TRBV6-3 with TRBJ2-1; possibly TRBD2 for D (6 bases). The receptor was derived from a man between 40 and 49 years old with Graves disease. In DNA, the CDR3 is TGTGCCAGCAGTGGGACTGTTGGCGGCCACAATGAGCAGTTCTTC. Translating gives CASSGTVGGHNEQFF.